The clone carrying this T cell receptor beta chain has only a few counts. Its cognate antigen is unknown. The data were taken from a study of beta chain features in type 1 diabetes. Broader study findings: Short templates might get an advantage during PCR, and this would be equal in patients and controls. Unsettled here was the matter of whether HLA type influences TCRB rearrangement.

After removal of 6 bases from V and 5 bases from J, the junction contained 6 bases not matched to a gene. Germline V gene sequence: CDR1 SQVTM, CDR2 ANQGSEA. The CDR3 has 12 residues. Since all of the isolated RNA was reverse transcribed, expressed TCRB transcripts were what got sequenced. Assay used: immunoSEQ multiplex PCR; TCRdb lists only in-frame clones, some missing. The sample holds some 220,000 clones, roughly a tenth seen once. The TCR sequence derives from a man aged 18 to 30 in good health. The material sequenced was central memory CD4+ T cells from blood. J is TRBJ2-5 and V is TRBV29-1; 7 bases agree with TRBD1. The CDR3 spells CSVYRGGETQYF. Here the CDR3 DNA reads TGCAGCGTCTACAGGGGCGGGGAGACCCAGTACTTC.